Below are 15 T cell receptor beta chains sequenced from a single sample in a study of identical twins. Using its own MiXCR run on the 5' RACE reads, TCRdb lists one record per CDR3 protein. This table holds some 560,000 distinct CDR3 sequences, 9.6% found once. The same specimen was also included in a second study, on yellow fever vaccine responses in identical twins.

The sample taken for sequencing was PBMCs. The receptors come from a woman aged 18 to 35 in good health.

This clonotype was seen a few times. The chain links TRBV9 to TRBJ2-1, with D tentatively TRBD2 (6 bases). CDR3 size: 15 residues. V lost 6 bases and J lost 4, with 17 bases in between. From germline, CDR1 is SGDLS and CDR2 YYNGEE. The CDR3 nucleotides are TGTGCCAGCATGATCGGTCCAGGAGGGTACAATGAGCAGTTCTTC. Its translation is CASMIGPGGYNEQFF.

This clonotype turned up a few times. This chain connects TRBV7-9 to TRBJ1-1; D not resolved. This CDR3 comprises 11 residues. V was trimmed by 8 bases and J by 7 bases, leaving 11 bases between them. In germline, CDR1 is SEHNR, CDR2 FQNEAQ (reference sequence). The CDR3 sequence: CASGGGGEAFF. As DNA, the CDR3 is TGTGCCAGCGGCGGCGGAGGTGAAGCTTTCTTT.

This chain connects TRBV6-2 or TRBV6-3 to TRBJ1-1, with D unresolved. The CDR3 contains 12 residues. Germline V CDR1 and CDR2: MNHEY, SVGEGT. The V end was cut by 2 bases, the J end by 11 bases, with 12 bases between. The CDR3 nucleotides are TGTGCCAGCAGTTACGGCTCCCCGGGGGCTTTCTTT. Translation: CASSYGSPGAFF.

The rearrangement links TRBV5-1 to TRBJ2-7; TRBD1 is a possible D gene (7 bases). This CDR3 region has 14 residues. V gave up 5 bases and J gave up 3 bases, with 15 bases separating them. Germline CDR1 and CDR2: SGHRS and YFSETQ. The CDR3 spells CASRDQGGYYEQYF. The DNA for the CDR3 is TGCGCCAGCAGGGATCAGGGGGGCTACTACGAGCAGTACTTC.

This clonotype has more than one count but fewer than ten. J is TRBJ2-3 and V is TRBV6-2 or TRBV6-3, with D maybe TRBD2 (6 bases). V was trimmed by 11 bases and J by 4 bases, leaving 16 bases between them. CDR3 length: 13 amino acids. CDR1 is MNHEY, CDR2 SVGEGT, per germline. CDR3 in amino acids: CAARDSSSDTQYF. For the CDR3, the DNA is TGTGCCGCTCGGGACTCCTCCTCAGATACGCAGTATTTT.

This clonotype occurred a few times. V is TRBV10-3 and J is TRBJ2-1, with 7 bases aligning to TRBD2. Losses at the gene ends were 7 bases for V and 5 bases for J; bases not matched to a gene: 5. Germline assignment: CDR1 ENHRY and CDR2 SYGVKD. The length of the CDR3 is 13 residues. The CDR3 nucleotides read TGTGCCATCACGGCTAGCGGAAACAATGAGCAGTTCTTC. This codes for CAITASGNNEQFF.

Points on this clonotype: This clone may be a read error of a much larger clone one base away. The genes are TRBV7-9 and TRBJ2-5; the D gene is possibly TRBD2 (5 bases). Germline CDR1 is SEHNR and CDR2 is FQNEAQ (reference sequence). Trimming removed 6 bases at V and 9 bases at J, with 23 bases between. CDR3 length: 15 amino acids. The DNA of the CDR3 is TGTGCCAGCAGTTCTTGGACTTGCGAACTTAAGGCCCAGTACTTC. It specifies CASSSWTCELKAQYF.

This clonotype was counted a few times. The chain joins TRBV30 to TRBJ2-1, with TRBD2 matching over 10 bases. Per germline, CDR1 GTSNPN and CDR2 SVGIG (reference sequence). Trimming took 0 bases from V and 12 from J; bases not matched to a gene: 5. This CDR3 is built from 13 residues. The CDR3 reads CAWSVVSSGRQFF. The CDR3 bases are TGTGCCTGGAGTGTAGTGTCTAGCGGGAGGCAGTTCTTC.

This clonotype showed up many times. This chain links TRBV24-1 with TRBJ2-5; maybe TRBD2 (6 bases). Trimming took 7 bases from V and 5 from J, leaving 16 bases between them. The CDR3 is made up of 14 amino acids. Germline lookup yields CDR1 KGHDR and CDR2 SFDVKD. This chain's CDR3 is CATRAAGGVETQYF. In DNA form, the CDR3 reads TGTGCCACCAGAGCCGCGGGCGGGGTTGAGACCCAGTACTTC.

This clonotype was detected ten times or more. The J gene is TRBJ2-7, the V gene TRBV29-1; no reliable D call. Germline values: CDR1 SQVTM, CDR2 ANQGSEA. The CDR3 contains 15 residues. V was clipped by 0 bases and J by 0 bases, with 12 bases between them. CDR3 protein: CSVEDGYSSSYEQYF. Here the CDR3 DNA reads TGCAGCGTTGAAGATGGGTACAGTAGCTCCTACGAGCAGTACTTC.

This clonotype was counted between two and nine times. The chain is built from TRBV29-1 and TRBJ1-2, with no clear D. V was pared by 1 base and J by 4 bases, with 10 bases between. In germline, CDR1 is SQVTM, CDR2 ANQGSEA. CDR3 length: 13 amino acids. The CDR3 nucleotides read TGCAGCGTTGAAGGAACACCGGGCTATGGCTACACCTTC. Amino acid sequence: CSVEGTPGYGYTF.

A few counts support this clonotype. J is TRBJ2-7 and V is TRBV2, with 13 bases fitting TRBD2. In germline, CDR1 is SNHLY, CDR2 FYNNEI. CDR3 length: 17 residues. V shed 2 bases and J 2 bases; nucleotides not matched to a gene: 6. CDR3 amino acids: CASSETGTSGEAYEQYF. The DNA for the CDR3 is TGTGCCAGCAGTGAAACCGGGACTAGCGGGGAAGCCTACGAGCAGTACTTC.

This clonotype was recorded at least ten times. This chain uses TRBV6-4 with TRBJ2-1; perhaps D is TRBD1 or TRBD2 (6 bases each). The CDR3 runs 15 residues. Per the germline V gene, CDR1 is MRHNA and CDR2 is SNTAGT. Trimming left V 0 bases short and J 7 bases short, with 13 bases between. CDR3: CASSDSRGAGNEQFF. DNA for the CDR3: TGTGCCAGCAGTGACTCGAGGGGGGCCGGGAATGAGCAGTTCTTC.

Points on this clonotype: Without the conserved terminal phenylalanine or tryptophan, this CDR3 likely stems from a read error. The limits of the CDR3 on the DNA are not certain, so only TCRdb's listed CDR3 is given. The rearrangement joins TRBV29-1 to TRBJ2-5; the table assigns TRBD2, which was not confirmed against the DNA. The CDR3 comprises 11 residues, both ends counted. CDR1 and CDR2 (germline): SQVTM, ANQGSEA. This CDR3 is CSVYLTNYPYS.

The J gene is TRBJ2-7, the V gene TRBV6-2 or TRBV6-3; 10 bases are shared with TRBD1. With V trimmed by 5 bases and J by 3 bases, 4 bases remained unmatched. Germline CDR1 MNHEY, CDR2 SVGEGT. The CDR3 totals 14 residues. This chain's CDR3 is CASSRRTGGYEQYF. CDR3 in DNA: TGTGCCAGCAGTCGCCGGACAGGGGGCTACGAGCAGTACTTC.